The sequence of this T cell receptor beta chain was determined in a study of cytomegalovirus exposure and HLA in healthy donors. On the study more broadly: There were nearly 120 million unique TCR beta sequences, drawn from 150 million to 200 million T cells, in an earlier analysis. Overall study findings and caveats: Most TCRs appeared rarely, but some public TCRs recurred in many donors.

PCR was performed using 60 Vbeta and 13 Jbeta primers. Profiled with immunoSEQ multiplex PCR; TCRdb holds only in-frame clones, not every one. This table holds some 70,000 clones. Comments on this clone: What it recognizes is unknown.

The CDR3 consists of 14 residues. V dropped 0 bases and J dropped 1 base, with 6 bases sitting between them. Germline CDR1 SGHDN, CDR2 FVKESK. The clonotype originates from a middle-aged man in good health and CMV-seronegative. This sequence joins TRBV14 and TRBJ1-1; no clear D gene. Sequencing was performed on PBMCs. CDR3 DNA: TGTGCCAGCAGCCAAGACACGGGGAACACTGAAGCTTTCTTT. Amino acids: CASSQDTGNTEAFF.